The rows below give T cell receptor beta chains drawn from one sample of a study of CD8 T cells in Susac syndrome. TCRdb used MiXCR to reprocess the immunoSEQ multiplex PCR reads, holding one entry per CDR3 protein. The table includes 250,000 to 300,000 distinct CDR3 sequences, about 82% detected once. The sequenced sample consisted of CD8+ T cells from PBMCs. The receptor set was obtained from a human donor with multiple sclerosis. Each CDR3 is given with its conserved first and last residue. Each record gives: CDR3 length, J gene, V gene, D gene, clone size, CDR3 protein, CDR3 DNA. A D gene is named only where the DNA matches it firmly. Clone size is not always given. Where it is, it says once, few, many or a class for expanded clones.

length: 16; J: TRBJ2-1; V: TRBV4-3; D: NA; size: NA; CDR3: CASSQEEGVPYNEQFF; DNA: TGCGCCAGCAGCCAAGAGGAGGGAGTGCCCTACAATGAGCAGTTCTTC
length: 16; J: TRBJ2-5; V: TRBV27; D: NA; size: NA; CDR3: CASSYVHRETLETQYF; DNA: TGTGCCAGCAGTTACGTACACCGGGAGACCTTAGAGACCCAGTACTTC
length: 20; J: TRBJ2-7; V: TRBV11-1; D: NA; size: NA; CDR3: CASSSQILVSPGRRPYEQYF; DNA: TGTGCCAGCAGCTCTCAAATTCTTGTCTCCCCGGGACGAAGGCCCTACGAGCAGTACTTC
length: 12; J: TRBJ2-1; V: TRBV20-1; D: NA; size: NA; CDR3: CSASEVRNEQFF; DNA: TGCAGTGCTTCCGAAGTTAGGAATGAGCAGTTCTTC
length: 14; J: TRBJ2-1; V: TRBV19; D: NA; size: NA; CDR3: CASNLRDTDNEQFF; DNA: TGTGCCAGTAACCTCCGGGACACAGACAATGAGCAGTTCTTC
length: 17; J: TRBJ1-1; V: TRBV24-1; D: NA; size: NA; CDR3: CATSGWSTIGENTEAFF; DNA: TGTGCCACCAGTGGTTGGAGCACAATCGGGGAGAACACTGAAGCTTTCTTT
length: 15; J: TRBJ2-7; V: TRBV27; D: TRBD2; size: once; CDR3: CASSLGLAPSYEQYF; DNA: TGTGCCAGCAGTTTAGGACTAGCTCCTAGCTACGAGCAGTACTTC
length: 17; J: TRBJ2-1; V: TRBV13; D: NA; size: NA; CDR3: CASSFPTPSRSYNEQFF; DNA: TGTGCCAGCAGCTTCCCCACCCCCAGCAGGTCCTACAATGAGCAGTTCTTC
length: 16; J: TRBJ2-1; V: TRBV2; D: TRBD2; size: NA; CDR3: CASSELSSGIYNEQFF; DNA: TGTGCCAGCAGTGAATTGTCTAGCGGGATCTACAATGAGCAGTTCTTC
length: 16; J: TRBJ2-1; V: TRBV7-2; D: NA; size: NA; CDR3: CASSFPGASGYNEQFF; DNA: TGTGCCAGCAGCTTCCCGGGGGCTAGCGGATACAATGAGCAGTTCTTC
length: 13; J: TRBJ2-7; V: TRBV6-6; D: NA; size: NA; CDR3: CASSTGDSYERYF; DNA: TGTGCCAGCAGCACAGGGGACTCCTACGAGCGGTACTTC
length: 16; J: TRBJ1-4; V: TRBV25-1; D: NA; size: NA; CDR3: CASSELKVEDNEKLFF; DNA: TGTGCCAGCAGTGAACTTAAGGTAGAGGATAATGAAAAACTGTTTTTT
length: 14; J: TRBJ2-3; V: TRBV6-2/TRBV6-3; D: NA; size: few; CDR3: CASRLLRRMDTQYF; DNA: TGTGCCAGCAGGCTGTTAAGAAGGATGGATACGCAGTATTTT
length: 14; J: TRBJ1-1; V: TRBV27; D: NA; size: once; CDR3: CASSPYEGAVEAFF; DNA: TGTGCCAGCAGTCCTTACGAAGGGGCGGTGGAGGCTTTCTTT
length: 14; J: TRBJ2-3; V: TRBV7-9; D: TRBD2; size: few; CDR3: CASRIAGGPDTQYF; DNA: TGTGCCAGCAGGATAGCGGGAGGGCCAGATACGCAGTATTTT
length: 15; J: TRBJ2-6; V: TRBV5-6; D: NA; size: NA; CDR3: CASSLRVSGANVLTF; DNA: TGTGCCAGCAGCTTGCGGGTCTCTGGGGCCAACGTCCTGACTTTC
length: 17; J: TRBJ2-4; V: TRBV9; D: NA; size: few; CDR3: CASSPSWGGRAKNIQYF; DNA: TGTGCCAGCAGCCCGAGTTGGGGGGGGCGAGCCAAAAACATTCAGTACTTC
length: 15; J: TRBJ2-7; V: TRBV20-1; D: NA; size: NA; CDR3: CSARLGTASSYEQYF; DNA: TGCAGTGCTAGGTTAGGGACGGCCAGCTCCTACGAGCAGTACTTC
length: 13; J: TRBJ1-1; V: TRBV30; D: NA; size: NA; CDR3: CAWRTAGTTEAFF; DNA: TGTGCCTGGAGGACGGCGGGAACCACTGAAGCTTTCTTT